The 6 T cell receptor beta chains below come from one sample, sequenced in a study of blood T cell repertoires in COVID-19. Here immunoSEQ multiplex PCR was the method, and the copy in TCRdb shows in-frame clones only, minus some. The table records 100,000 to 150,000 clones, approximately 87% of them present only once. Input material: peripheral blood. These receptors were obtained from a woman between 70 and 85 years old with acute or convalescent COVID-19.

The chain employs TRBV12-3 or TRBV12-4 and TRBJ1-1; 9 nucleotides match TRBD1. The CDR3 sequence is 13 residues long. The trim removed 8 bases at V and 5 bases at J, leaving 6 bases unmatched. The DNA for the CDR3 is TGTGCCAGCGGTCGGGACAGGGTGACTGAAGCTTTCTTT. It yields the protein CASGRDRVTEAFF.

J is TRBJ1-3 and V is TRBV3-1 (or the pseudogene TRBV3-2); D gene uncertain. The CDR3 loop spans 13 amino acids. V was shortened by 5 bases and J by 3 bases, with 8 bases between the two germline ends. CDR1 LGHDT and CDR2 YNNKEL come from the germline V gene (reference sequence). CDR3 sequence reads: CASSAEGGNTIYF. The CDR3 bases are TGTGCCAGCAGCGCCGAGGGTGGAAACACCATATATTTT.

The CDR3 DNA follows: TGTGCCAGCAGTCTTAGCGGGCGCACCTACGAGCAGTACTTC. Encoded protein: CASSLSGRTYEQYF. The chain couples TRBV28 to TRBJ2-7; 7 positions match TRBD2. CDR3 length: 14 amino acids. J was trimmed by 2 bases and V by 5 bases; bases with no gene match: 6. Germline CDR1 MDHEN, CDR2 SYDVKM.

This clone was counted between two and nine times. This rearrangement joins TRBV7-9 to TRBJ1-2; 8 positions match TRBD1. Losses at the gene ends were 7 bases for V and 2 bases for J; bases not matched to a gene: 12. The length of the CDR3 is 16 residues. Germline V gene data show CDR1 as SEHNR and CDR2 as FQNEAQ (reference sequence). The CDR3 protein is CASTHPGGSLNYGYTF. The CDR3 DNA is TGTGCCAGCACCCACCCAGGGGGCTCTCTAAACTATGGCTACACCTTC.

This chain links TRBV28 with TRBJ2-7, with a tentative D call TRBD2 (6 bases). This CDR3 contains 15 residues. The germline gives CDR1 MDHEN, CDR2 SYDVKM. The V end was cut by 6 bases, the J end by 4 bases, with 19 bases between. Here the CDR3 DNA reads TGTGCCAGCAGGGGGGAGGATATAGGGCAATACGAGCAGTACTTC. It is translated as CASRGEDIGQYEQYF. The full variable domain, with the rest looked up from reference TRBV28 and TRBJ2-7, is DVKVTQSSRYLVKRTGEKVFLECVQDMDHENMFWYRQDPGLGLRLIYFSYDVKMKEKGDIPEGYSVSREKKERFSLILESASTNQTSMYLCASRGEDIGQYEQYFGPGTRLTVT.

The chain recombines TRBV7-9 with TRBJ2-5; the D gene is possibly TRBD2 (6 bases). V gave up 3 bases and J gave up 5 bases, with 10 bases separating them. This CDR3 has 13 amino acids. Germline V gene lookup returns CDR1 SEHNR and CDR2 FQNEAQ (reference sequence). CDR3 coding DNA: TGTGCCAGCAGCTTTACGGGGGACGAGACCCAGTACTTC. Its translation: CASSFTGDETQYF.